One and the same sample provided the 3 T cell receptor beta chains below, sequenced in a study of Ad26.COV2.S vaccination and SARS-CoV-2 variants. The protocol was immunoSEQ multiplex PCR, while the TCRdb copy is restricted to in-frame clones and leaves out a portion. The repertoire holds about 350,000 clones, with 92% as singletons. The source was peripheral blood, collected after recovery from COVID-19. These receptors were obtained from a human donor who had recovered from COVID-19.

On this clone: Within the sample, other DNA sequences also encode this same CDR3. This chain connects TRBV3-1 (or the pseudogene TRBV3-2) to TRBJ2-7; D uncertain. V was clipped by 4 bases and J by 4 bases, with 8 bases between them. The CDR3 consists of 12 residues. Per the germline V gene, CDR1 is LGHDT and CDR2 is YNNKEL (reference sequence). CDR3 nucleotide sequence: TGTGCCAGCAGCCCATCACAATACGAGCAGTACTTC. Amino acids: CASSPSQYEQYF.

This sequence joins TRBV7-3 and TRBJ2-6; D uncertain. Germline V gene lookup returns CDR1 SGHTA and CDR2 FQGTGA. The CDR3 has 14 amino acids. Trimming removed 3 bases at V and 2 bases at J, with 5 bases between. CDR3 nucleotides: TGTGCCAGCAGCTTGTTTCCTGGGGCCAACGTCCTGACTTTC. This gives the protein CASSLFPGANVLTF.

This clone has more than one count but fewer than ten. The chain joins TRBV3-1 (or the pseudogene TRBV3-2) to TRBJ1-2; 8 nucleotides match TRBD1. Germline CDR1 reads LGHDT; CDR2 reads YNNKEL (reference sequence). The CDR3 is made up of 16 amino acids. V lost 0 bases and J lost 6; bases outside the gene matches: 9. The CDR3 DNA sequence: TGTGCCAGCAGCCAAGACGGGTCCAGGGGGCATGATGGCTACACCTTC. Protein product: CASSQDGSRGHDGYTF.